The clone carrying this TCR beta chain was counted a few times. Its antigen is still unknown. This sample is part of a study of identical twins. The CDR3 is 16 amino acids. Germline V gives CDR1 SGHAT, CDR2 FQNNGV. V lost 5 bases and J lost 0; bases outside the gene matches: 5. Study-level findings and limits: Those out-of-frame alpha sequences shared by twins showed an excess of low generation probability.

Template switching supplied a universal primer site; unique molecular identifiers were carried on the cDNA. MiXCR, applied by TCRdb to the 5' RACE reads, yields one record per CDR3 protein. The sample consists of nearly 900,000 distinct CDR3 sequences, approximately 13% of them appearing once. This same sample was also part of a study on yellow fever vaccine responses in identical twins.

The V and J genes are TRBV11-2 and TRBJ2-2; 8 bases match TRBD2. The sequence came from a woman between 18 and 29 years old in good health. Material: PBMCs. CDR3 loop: CASSPRAGANTGELFF. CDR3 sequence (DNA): TGTGCCAGCAGCCCGAGAGCGGGGGCGAACACCGGGGAGCTGTTTTTT. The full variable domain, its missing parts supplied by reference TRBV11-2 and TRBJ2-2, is EAGVAQSPRYKIIEKRQSVAFWCNPISGHATLYWYQQILGQGPKLLIQFQNNGVVDDSQLPKDRFSAERLKGVDSTLKIQPAKLEDSAVYLCASSPRAGANTGELFFGEGSRLTVL.